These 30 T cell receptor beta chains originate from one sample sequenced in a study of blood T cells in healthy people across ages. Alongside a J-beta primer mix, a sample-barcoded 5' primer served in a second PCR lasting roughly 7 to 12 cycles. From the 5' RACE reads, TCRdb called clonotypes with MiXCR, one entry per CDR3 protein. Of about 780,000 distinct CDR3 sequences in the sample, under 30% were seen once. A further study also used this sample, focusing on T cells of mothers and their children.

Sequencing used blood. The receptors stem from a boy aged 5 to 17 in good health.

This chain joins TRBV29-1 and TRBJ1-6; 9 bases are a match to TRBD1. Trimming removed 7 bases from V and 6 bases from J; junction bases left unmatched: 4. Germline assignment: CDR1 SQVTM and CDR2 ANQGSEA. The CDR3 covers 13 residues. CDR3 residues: CSATGQGNSPLHF. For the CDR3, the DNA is TGCAGCGCAACGGGACAGGGTAATTCACCCCTCCACTTT. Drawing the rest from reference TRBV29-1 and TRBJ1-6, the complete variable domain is SAVISQKPSRDICQRGTSLTIQCQVDSQVTMMFWYRQQPGQSLTLIATANQGSEATYESGFVIDKFPISRPNLTFSTLTVSNMSPEDSSIYLCSATGQGNSPLHFGNGTRLTVT.

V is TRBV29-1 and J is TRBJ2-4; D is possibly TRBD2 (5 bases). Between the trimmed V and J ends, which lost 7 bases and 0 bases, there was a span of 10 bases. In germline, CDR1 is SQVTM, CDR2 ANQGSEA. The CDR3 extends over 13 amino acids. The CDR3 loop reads CSARDLAKNIQYF. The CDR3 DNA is TGCAGCGCCCGGGATTTAGCCAAAAACATTCAGTACTTC.

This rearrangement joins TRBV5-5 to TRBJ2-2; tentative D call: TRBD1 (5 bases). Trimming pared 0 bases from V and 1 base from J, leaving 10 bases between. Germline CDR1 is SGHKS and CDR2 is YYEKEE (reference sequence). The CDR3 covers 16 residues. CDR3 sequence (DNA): TGTGCCAGCAGCTTGGGTCAGGGAAGGAACACCGGGGAGCTGTTTTTT. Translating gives CASSLGQGRNTGELFF.

CDR3 region: CASSHLGSGGQETQYF. CDR3 nucleotides: TGTGCCAGCAGCCATCTCGGGAGCGGGGGACAAGAGACCCAGTACTTC. The chain employs TRBV4-2 and TRBJ2-5, with TRBD2 matching 8 bases. V dropped 3 bases and J dropped 2; count of bases not matched to a gene: 8. This CDR3 spans 16 amino acids. The germline V gene has CDR1 LGHNA and CDR2 YNFKEQ.

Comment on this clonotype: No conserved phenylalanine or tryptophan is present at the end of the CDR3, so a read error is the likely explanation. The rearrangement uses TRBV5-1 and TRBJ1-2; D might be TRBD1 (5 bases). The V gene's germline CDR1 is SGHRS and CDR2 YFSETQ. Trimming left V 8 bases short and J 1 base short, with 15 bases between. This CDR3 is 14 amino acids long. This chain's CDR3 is CASSAGRDNYGYTL. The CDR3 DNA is TGCGCCAGTTCCGCGGGGCGGGATAACTATGGCTACACCCTC.

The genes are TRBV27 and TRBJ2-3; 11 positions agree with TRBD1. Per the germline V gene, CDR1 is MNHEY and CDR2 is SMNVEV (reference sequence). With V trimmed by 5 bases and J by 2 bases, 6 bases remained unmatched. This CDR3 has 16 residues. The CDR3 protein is CASSAQGQGVTDTQYF. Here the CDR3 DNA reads TGTGCCAGCAGTGCCCAGGGACAGGGGGTCACAGATACGCAGTATTTT.

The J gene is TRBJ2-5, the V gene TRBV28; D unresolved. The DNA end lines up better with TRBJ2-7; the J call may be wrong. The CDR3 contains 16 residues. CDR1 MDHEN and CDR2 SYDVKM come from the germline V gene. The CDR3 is CASSPRHSLSSYEQYF. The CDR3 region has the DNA TGTGCCAGCAGTCCCAGGCACTCACTCAGCTCCTACGAGCAGTACTTC.

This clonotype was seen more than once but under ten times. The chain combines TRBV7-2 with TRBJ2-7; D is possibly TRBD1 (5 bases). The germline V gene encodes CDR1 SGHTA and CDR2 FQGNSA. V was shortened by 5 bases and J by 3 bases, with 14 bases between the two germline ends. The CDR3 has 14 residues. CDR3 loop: CASSPTGRLYEQYF. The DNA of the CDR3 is TGTGCCAGCAGCCCCACAGGACGCCTCTACGAGCAGTACTTC.

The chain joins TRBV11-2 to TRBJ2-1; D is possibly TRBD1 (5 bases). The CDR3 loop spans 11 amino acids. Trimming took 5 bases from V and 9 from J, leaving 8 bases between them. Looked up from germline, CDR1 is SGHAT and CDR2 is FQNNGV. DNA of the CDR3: TGTGCCAGCAGCCCAGGGTTTGAGCAGTTCTTC. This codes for CASSPGFEQFF.

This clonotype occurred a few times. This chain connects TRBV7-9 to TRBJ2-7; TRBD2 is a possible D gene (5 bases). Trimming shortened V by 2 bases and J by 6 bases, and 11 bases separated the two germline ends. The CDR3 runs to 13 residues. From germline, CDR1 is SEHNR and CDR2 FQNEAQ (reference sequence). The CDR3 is CASSLITAGEQYF. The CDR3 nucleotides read TGTGCCAGCAGCTTAATTACCGCGGGCGAGCAGTACTTC.

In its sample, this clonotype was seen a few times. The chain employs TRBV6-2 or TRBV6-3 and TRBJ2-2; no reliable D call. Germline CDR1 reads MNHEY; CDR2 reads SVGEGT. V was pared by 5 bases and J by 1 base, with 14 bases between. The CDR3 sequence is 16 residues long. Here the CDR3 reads CASSHGSVRNTGELFF. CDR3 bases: TGTGCCAGCAGTCACGGATCGGTCCGGAACACCGGGGAGCTGTTTTTT.

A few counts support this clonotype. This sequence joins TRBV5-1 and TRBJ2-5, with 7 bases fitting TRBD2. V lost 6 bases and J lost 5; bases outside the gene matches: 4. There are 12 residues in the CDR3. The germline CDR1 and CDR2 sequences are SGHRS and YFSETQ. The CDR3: CASTIAGETQYF. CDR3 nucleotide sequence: TGCGCCAGCACGATAGCGGGTGAGACCCAGTACTTC.

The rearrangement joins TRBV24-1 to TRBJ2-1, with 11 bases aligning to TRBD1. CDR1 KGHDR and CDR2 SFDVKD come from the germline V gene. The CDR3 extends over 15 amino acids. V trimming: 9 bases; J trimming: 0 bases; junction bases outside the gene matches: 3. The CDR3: CATGQGASSYNEQFF. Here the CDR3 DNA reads TGTGCCACCGGACAGGGGGCGAGCTCCTACAATGAGCAGTTCTTC.

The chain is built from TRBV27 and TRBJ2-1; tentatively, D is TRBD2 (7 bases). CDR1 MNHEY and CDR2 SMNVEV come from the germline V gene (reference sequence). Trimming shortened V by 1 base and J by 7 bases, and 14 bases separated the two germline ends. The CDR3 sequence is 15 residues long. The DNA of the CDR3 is TGTGCCAGCAGTTTATGGCGGGGGCGTTATAATGAGCAGTTCTTC. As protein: CASSLWRGRYNEQFF.

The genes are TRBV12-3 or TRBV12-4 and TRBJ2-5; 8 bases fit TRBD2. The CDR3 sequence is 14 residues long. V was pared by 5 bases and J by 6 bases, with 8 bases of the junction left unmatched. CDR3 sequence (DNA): TGTGCCAGCAGTCTTAGCGGGGTGAGAAAGACCCAGTACTTC. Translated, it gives CASSLSGVRKTQYF.

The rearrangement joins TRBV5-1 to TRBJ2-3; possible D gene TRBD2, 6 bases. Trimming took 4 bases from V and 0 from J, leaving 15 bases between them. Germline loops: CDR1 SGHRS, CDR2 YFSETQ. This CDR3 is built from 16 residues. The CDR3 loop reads CASSLRGGISTDTQYF. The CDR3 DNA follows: TGCGCCAGCAGCCTAAGGGGCGGGATAAGCACAGATACGCAGTATTTT.

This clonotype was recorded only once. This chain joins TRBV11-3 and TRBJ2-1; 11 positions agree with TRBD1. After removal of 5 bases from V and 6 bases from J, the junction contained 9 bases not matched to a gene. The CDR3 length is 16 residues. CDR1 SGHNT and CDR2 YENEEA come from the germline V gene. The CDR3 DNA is TGTGCCAGCAGCATGGAGGACAGGGGGCTTGCCAATGAGCAGTTCTTC. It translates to CASSMEDRGLANEQFF.

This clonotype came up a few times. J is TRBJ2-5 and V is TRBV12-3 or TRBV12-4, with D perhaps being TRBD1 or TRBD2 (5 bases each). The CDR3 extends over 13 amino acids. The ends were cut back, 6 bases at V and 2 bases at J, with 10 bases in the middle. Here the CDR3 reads CASRGVDQETQYF. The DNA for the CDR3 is TGTGCCAGCAGGGGGGTGGATCAAGAGACCCAGTACTTC.

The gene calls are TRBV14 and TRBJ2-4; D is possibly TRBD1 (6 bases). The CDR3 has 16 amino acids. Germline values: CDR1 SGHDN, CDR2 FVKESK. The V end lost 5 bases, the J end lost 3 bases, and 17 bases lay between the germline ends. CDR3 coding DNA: TGTGCCAGCAGCAGGGGGACGTCCTCAAGCAAAAACATTCAGTACTTC. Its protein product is CASSRGTSSSKNIQYF.

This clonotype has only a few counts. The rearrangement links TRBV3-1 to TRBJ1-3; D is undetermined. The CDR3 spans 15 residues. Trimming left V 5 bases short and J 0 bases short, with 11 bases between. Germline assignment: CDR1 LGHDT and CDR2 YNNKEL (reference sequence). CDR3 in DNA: TGTGCCAGCAGCTCTAGATTATTCTCTGGAAACACCATATATTTT. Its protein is CASSSRLFSGNTIYF.

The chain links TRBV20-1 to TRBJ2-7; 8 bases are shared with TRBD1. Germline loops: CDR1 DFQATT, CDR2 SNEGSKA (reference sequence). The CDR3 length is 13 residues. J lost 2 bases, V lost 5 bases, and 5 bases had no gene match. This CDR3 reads CSAPRTGTYEQYF. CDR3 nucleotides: TGCAGTGCTCCACGGACAGGGACCTACGAGCAGTACTTC.

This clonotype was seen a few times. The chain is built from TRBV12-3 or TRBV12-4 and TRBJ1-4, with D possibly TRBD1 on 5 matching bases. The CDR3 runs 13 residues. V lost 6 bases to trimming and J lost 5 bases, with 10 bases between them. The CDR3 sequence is CASRGPWNEKLFF. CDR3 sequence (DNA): TGTGCCAGCAGGGGACCTTGGAATGAAAAACTGTTTTTT.

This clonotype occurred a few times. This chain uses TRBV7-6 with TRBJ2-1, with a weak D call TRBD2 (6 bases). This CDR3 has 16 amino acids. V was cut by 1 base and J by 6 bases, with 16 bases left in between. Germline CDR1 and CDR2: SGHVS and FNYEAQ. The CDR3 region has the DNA TGTGCCAGCAGCTTAGAGGGCCGGGGGAAGAGCAATGAGCAGTTCTTC. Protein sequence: CASSLEGRGKSNEQFF.

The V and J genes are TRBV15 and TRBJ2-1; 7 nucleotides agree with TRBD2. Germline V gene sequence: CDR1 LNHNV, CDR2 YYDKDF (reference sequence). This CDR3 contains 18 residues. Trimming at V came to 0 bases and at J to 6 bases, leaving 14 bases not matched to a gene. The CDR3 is CATSRDGLAVDPLNEQFF. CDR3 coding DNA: TGTGCCACCAGCAGAGATGGCCTAGCGGTTGACCCCCTCAATGAGCAGTTCTTC.

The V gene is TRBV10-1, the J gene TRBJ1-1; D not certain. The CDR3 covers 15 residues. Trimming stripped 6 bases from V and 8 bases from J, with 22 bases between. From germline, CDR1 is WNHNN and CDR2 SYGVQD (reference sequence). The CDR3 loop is CASSEEADLGKEAFF. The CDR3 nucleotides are TGCGCCAGCAGCGAGGAGGCCGATTTGGGAAAAGAAGCTTTCTTT.

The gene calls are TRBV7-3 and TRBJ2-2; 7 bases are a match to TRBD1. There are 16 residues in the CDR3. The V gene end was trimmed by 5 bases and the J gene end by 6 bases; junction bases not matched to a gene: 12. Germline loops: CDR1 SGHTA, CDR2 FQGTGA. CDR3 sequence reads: CASSHGQGDDSGELFF. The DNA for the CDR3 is TGTGCCAGCAGCCACGGCCAGGGGGACGATTCCGGGGAGCTGTTTTTT. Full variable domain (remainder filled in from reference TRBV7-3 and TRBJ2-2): GAGVSQTPSNKVTEKGKYVELRCDPISGHTALYWYRQSLGQGPEFLIYFQGTGAADDSGLPNDRFFAVRPEGSVSTLKIQRTERGDSAVYLCASSHGQGDDSGELFFGEGSRLTVL.

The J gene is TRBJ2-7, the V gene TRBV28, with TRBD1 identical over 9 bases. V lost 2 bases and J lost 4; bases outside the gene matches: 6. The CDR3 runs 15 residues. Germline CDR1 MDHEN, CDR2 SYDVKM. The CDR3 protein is CASSLTPGQGYEQYF. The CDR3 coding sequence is TGTGCCAGCAGTTTAACCCCGGGACAGGGTTACGAGCAGTACTTC.

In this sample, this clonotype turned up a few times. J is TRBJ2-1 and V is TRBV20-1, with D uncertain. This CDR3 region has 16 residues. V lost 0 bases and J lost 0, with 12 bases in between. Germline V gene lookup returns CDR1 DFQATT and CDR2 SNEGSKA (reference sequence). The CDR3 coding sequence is TGCAGTGCTAGAGATCGGGCCAGGCGCTCCTACAATGAGCAGTTCTTC. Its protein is CSARDRARRSYNEQFF.

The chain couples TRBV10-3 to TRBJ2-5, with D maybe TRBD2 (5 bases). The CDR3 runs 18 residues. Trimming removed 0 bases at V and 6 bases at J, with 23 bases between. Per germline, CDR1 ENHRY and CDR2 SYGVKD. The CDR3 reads CAISESVGGSNLWQTQYF. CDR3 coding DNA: TGTGCCATCAGTGAGTCGGTCGGAGGCAGTAATTTATGGCAGACCCAGTACTTC.

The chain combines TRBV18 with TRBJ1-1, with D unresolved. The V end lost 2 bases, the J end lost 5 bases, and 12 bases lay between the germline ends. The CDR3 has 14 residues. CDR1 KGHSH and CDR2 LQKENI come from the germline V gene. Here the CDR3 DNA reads TGTGCCAGCTCACCAGGACCGATGGGGACTGAAGCTTTCTTT. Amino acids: CASSPGPMGTEAFF. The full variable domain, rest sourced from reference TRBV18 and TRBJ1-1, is NAGVMQNPRHLVRRRGQEARLRCSPMKGHSHVYWYRQLPEEGLKFMVYLQKENIIDESGMPKERFSAEFPKEGPSILRIQQVVRGDSAAYFCASSPGPMGTEAFFGQGTRLTVV.